These 6 T cell receptor beta chains were all obtained from the same sample, sequenced in a study of PD-1 blockade in classical Hodgkin lymphoma. TCRdb keeps only in-frame clones here, not all; method: immunoSEQ multiplex PCR. Of around 21,000 clones listed, more than 75% are singletons. Time point of the sample: cycle 4 day 1 (C4D1), after six to seven weeks of nivolumab. Every patient relapsed after autologous stem cell transplantation, and brentuximab vedotin exposure varied. After PBMCs were thawed, their CD8+ T cells were isolated by magnetic negative selection. This specimen consisted of CD8+ T cells from blood, obtained before the fourth cycle of nivolumab. These receptors originate from a human donor with classical Hodgkin lymphoma.

This rearrangement joins TRBV5-4 to TRBJ1-2; weak D call: TRBD1 (5 bases). CDR1 SGHNT and CDR2 YYREEE come from the germline V gene (reference sequence). The V end was cut by 4 bases, the J end by 4 bases, with 20 bases between. This CDR3 is built from 16 residues. CDR3 in DNA: TGTGCCAGCAGCCCCGAGAGTAATACAGGAGCCTATGGCTACACCTTC. This encodes CASSPESNTGAYGYTF.

This sequence joins TRBV27 and TRBJ1-1; D possibly corresponds to TRBD1 (5 bases). CDR3 size: 14 residues. V lost 3 bases, J lost 3 bases, and 11 bases lay in between. Per the germline V gene, CDR1 is MNHEY and CDR2 is SMNVEV (reference sequence). CDR3 DNA: TGTGCCAGCAGTTTTAGGGGCTCATACACTGAAGCTTTCTTT. As protein: CASSFRGSYTEAFF.

The rearrangement uses TRBV12-5 and TRBJ1-5; D ambiguous. In germline, CDR1 is LGHNT, CDR2 FRNRAP. Trimming removed 7 bases from V and 0 bases from J, with 10 bases in between. The length of the CDR3 is 14 residues. For the CDR3, the DNA is TGTGCTAGTGTTGAATTTGATAGCAATCAGCCCCAGCATTTT. Translation: CASVEFDSNQPQHF. Looking up the rest from reference TRBV12-5 and TRBJ1-5 gives the full variable domain: DARVTQTPRHKVTEMGQEVTMRCQPILGHNTVFWYRQTMMQGLELLAYFRNRAPLDDSGMPKDRFSAEMPDATLATLKIQPSEPRDSAVYFCASVEFDSNQPQHFGDGTRLSIL.

A single count supports this clone. V usage is TRBV7-8 and J usage is TRBJ2-3; 9 positions agree with TRBD2. Germline CDR1 is SGHVS and CDR2 is FQNEAQ. The CDR3 is made up of 17 amino acids. V was pared by 3 bases and J by 5 bases, with 12 bases of the junction left unmatched. The CDR3 nucleotides are TGTGCCAGCAGCTTTGGGTCAGCGCGGGGGGGCGGAGATACGCAGTATTTT. Its translation: CASSFGSARGGGDTQYF.

This chain uses TRBV7-9 with TRBJ2-5, with TRBD2 matching over 7 bases. The CDR3 extends over 14 amino acids. The germline CDR1 and CDR2 sequences are SEHNR and FQNEAQ (reference sequence). Losses at the gene ends were 7 bases for V and 7 bases for J; bases not matched to a gene: 12. CDR3 nucleotide sequence: TGTGCCAGCACCTTCTACCCGGGGGGTGGGACCCAGTACTTC. Amino acid sequence: CASTFYPGGGTQYF.

The chain carries TRBV30 and TRBJ2-3, with D possibly matching TRBD2 (5 bases). The V and J ends lost 0 bases and 2 bases respectively, with 9 bases between them. The CDR3 spans 14 residues. The germline CDR1 and CDR2 sequences are GTSNPN and SVGIG (reference sequence). CDR3 bases: TGTGCCTGGAGTGTGGCGGGCCCCACAGATACGCAGTATTTT. Protein: CAWSVAGPTDTQYF.